Listed here are 5 T cell receptor beta chains from one sample, sequenced in a study of T cells after yellow fever vaccination. TCRdb reanalysed the 5' RACE reads using MiXCR and keeps one entry per CDR3 protein. This sample has approximately 240,000 distinct CDR3 sequences, with about 3.7% found just once. The sequencing here drew on PBMCs, taken 15 days after the yellow fever booster vaccination. These receptors originate from a man aged 18 to 35 who received the YFV17D yellow fever vaccine.

In its sample, this clonotype was seen many times. The chain carries TRBV7-6 and TRBJ2-7, with 9 bases fitting TRBD1. The CDR3 consists of 15 residues. Per the germline V gene, CDR1 is SGHVS and CDR2 is FNYEAQ. Unmatched junction bases numbered 5, after V lost 2 bases and J lost 3 bases. The CDR3 nucleotides read TGTGCCAGCAGCTTACCGGGACAGGGCTTCTACGAGCAGTACTTC. As protein: CASSLPGQGFYEQYF. Complete variable domain (other parts from reference TRBV7-6 and TRBJ2-7): GAGVSQSPRYKVTKRGQDVALRCDPISGHVSLYWYRQALGQGPEFLTYFNYEAQQDKSGLPNDRFSAERPEGSISTLTIQRTEQRDSAMYRCASSLPGQGFYEQYFGPGTRLTVT.

This clonotype was recorded at least ten times. The chain uses TRBV7-2 and TRBJ2-3, with D perhaps assigned TRBD1 or TRBD2 (7 bases each). Germline loops: CDR1 SGHTA, CDR2 FQGNSA. V gave up 3 bases and J gave up 4 bases, with 17 bases separating them. This CDR3 spans 16 amino acids. The DNA for the CDR3 is TGTGCCAGCAGCTTCGGCCCAGGGGGGGCCGCAGATACGCAGTATTTT. Protein product: CASSFGPGGAADTQYF.

In its sample, this clonotype was seen many times. The chain employs TRBV7-9 and TRBJ1-2; D not resolved. The CDR3 covers 12 residues. With 7 bases removed from V and 7 bases from J, the gap between germline ends came to 13 bases. The V gene's germline CDR1 is SEHNR and CDR2 FQNEAQ (reference sequence). The DNA for the CDR3 is TGTGCCAGCACACCCGGGGAGGGTGGCTACACCTTC. It encodes CASTPGEGGYTF.

At least ten counts were recorded for this clonotype. V and J are TRBV19 and TRBJ1-2; TRBD1 is a possible D gene (5 bases). This CDR3 has 14 residues. From germline, CDR1 is LNHDA and CDR2 SQIVND (reference sequence). Trimming shortened V by 8 bases and J by 4 bases, and 17 bases separated the two germline ends. The CDR3 protein is CASLRDPMGYGYTF. The CDR3 DNA reads TGTGCCAGTCTCCGGGACCCCATGGGCTATGGCTACACCTTC.

This clonotype was found many times. The rearrangement links TRBV28 to TRBJ2-7; TRBD1 is a possible D gene (6 bases). Germline CDR1 and CDR2: MDHEN and SYDVKM. This CDR3 is built from 12 residues. V lost 6 bases to trimming and J lost 6 bases, with 12 bases between them. The CDR3 DNA reads TGTGCCAGCAGATCACAGGGTCGCGAGCAGTACGTC. Amino acids: CASRSQGREQYV.